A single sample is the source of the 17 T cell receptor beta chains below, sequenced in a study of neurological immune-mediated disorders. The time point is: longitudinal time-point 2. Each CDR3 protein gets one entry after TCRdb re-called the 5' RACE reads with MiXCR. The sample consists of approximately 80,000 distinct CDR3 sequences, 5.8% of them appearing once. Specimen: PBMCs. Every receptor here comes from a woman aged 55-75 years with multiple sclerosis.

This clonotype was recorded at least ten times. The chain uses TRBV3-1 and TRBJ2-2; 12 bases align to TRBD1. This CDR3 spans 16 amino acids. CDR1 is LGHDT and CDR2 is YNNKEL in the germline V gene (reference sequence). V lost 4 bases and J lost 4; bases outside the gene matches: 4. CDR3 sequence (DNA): TGTGCCAGCAGCCCGGGACAGGGGGCAGTCACCGGGGAGCTGTTTTTT. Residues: CASSPGQGAVTGELFF.

The CDR3 protein is CSGGEQFF. CDR3 nucleotide sequence: TGCAGTGGGGGAGAGCAGTTCTTC. V is TRBV20-1 and J is TRBJ2-1; D is unresolved. Germline CDR1 is DFQATT and CDR2 is SNEGSKA (reference sequence). The V end was cut by 7 bases, the J end by 10 bases, with 5 bases between. CDR3 length: 8 residues.

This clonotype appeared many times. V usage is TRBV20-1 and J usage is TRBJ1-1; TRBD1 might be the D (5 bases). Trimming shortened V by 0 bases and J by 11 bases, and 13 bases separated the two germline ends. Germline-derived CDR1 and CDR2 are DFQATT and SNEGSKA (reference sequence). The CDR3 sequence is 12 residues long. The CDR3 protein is CSARDRGQGAFF. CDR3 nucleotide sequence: TGCAGTGCTAGAGATCGGGGCCAGGGCGCTTTCTTT.

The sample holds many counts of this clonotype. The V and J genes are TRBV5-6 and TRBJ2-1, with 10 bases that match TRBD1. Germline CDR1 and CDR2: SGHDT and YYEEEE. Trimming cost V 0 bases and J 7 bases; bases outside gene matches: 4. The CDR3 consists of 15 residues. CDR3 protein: CASSLETGGWNEQFF. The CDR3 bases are TGTGCCAGCAGCTTGGAGACAGGGGGCTGGAATGAGCAGTTCTTC.

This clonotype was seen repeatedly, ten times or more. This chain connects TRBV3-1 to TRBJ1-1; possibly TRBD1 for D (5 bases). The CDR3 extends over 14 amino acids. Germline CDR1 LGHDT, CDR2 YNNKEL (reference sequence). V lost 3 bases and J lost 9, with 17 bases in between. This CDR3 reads CASSQWDPKPKAFF. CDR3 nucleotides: TGTGCCAGCAGCCAGTGGGACCCGAAGCCCAAAGCTTTCTTT.

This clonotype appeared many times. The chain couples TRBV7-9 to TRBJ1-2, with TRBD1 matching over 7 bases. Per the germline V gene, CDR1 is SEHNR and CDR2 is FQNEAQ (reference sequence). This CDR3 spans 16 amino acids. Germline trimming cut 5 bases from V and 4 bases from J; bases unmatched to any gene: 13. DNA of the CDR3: TGTGCCAGCAGCGGCCCATCGGGACAGACCGTCTATGGCTACACCTTC. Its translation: CASSGPSGQTVYGYTF. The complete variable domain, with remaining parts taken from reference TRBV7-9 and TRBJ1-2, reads DTGVSQNPRHKITKRGQNVTFRCDPISEHNRLYWYRQTLGQGPEFLTYFQNEAQLEKSRLLSDRFSAERPKGSFSTLEIQRTEQGDSAMYLCASSGPSGQTVYGYTFGSGTRLTVV.

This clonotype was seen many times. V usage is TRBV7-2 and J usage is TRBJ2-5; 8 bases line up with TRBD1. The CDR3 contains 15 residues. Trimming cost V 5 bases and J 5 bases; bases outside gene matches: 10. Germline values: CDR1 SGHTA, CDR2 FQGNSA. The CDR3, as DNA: TGTGCCAGCAGCACCCAACAGGGGGTGGGGGAGACCCAGTACTTC. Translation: CASSTQQGVGETQYF.

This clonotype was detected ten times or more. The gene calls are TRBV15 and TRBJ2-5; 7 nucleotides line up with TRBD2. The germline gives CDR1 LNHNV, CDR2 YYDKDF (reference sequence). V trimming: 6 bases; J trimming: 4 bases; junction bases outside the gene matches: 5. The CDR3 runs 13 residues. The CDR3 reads CATSPGTIETQYF. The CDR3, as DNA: TGTGCCACCAGTCCCGGGACTATAGAGACCCAGTACTTC.

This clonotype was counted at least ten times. CDR3 in amino acids: CASSYDTHEQYF. CDR3 nucleotides: TGTGCCAGCAGTTATGACACCCACGAGCAGTACTTC. This chain uses TRBV25-1 with TRBJ2-7; D is unresolved. CDR1 is MGHDK and CDR2 is SYGVNS in the germline V gene. Trimming took off 5 bases at V and 5 bases at J, with 10 bases between the two ends. The CDR3 spans 12 residues.

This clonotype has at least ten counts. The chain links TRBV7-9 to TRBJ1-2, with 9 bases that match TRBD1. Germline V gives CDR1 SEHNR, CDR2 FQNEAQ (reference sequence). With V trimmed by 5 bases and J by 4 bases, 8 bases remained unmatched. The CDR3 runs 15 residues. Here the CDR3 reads CASSDYRGRGYGYTF. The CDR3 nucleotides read TGTGCCAGCAGCGATTACAGGGGGCGCGGCTATGGCTACACCTTC.

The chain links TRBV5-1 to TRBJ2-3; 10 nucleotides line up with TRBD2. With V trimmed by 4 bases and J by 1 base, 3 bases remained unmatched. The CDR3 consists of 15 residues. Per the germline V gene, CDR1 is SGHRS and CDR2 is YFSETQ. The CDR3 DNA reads TGCGCCAGCAGCCCTACTAGCGGGGGCACAGATACGCAGTATTTT. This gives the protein CASSPTSGGTDTQYF.

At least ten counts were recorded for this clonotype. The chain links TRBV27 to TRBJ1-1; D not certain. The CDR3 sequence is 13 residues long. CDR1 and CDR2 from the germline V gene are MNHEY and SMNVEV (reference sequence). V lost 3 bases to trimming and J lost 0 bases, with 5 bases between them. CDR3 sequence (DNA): TGTGCCAGCAGTTTCGTAGTGAACACTGAAGCTTTCTTT. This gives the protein CASSFVVNTEAFF.

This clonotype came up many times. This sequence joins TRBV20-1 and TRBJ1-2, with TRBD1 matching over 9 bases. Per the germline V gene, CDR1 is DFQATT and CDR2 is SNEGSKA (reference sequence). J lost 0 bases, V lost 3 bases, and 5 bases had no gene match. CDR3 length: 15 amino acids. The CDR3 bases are TGCAGTGCTAGCCCTCGGACAGGGGCTAACTATGGCTACACCTTC. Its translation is CSASPRTGANYGYTF.

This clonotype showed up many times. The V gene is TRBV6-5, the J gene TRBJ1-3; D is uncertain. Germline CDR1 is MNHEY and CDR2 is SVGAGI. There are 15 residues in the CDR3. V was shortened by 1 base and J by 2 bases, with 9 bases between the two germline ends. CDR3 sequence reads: CASSYLRGTGNTIYF. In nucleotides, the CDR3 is TGTGCCAGCAGTTACTTGCGAGGGACTGGAAACACCATATATTTT.

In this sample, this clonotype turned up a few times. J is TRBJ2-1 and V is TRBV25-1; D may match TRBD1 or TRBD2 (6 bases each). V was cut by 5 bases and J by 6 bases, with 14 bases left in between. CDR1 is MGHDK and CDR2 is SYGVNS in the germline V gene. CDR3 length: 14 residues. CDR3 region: CASSSVGGFNEQFF. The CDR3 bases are TGTGCCAGCAGTTCCGTCGGGGGCTTCAATGAGCAGTTCTTC.

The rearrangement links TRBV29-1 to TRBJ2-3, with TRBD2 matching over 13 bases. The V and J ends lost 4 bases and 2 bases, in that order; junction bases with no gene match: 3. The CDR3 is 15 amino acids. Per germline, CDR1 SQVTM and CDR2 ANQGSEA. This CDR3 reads CSVGTSGGPTDTQYF. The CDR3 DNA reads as TGCAGCGTTGGGACTAGCGGGGGACCCACAGATACGCAGTATTTT.

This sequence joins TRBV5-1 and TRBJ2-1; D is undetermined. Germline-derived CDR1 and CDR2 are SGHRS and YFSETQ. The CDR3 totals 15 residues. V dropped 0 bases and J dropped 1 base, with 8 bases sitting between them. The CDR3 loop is CASSLAALSYNEQFF. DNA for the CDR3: TGCGCCAGCAGCTTGGCGGCTCTTTCCTACAATGAGCAGTTCTTC. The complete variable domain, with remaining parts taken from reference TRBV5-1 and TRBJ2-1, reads KAGVTQTPRYLIKTRGQQVTLSCSPISGHRSVSWYQQTPGQGLQFLFEYFSETQRNKGNFPGRFSGRQFSNSRSEMNVSTLELGDSALYLCASSLAALSYNEQFFGPGTRLTVL.